The clone carrying this T cell receptor beta chain was recorded many times. Its antigen is as yet unknown. Isolation of CD4+ naive, central memory, regulatory and stem cell-like memory cells was achieved by sorting via CD45RO/CCR7/CD25/CD127/CD95/CD27. TCRB transcripts that were expressed got sequenced, as all of the isolated RNA had been reverse transcribed. Sequenced by immunoSEQ multiplex PCR; TCRdb stores in-frame clones only, minus some. In the table there are hundreds of thousands of clones, 15% of which are singletons. These data originate in a study of beta chain features in type 1 diabetes. Study results and caveats: The naive, central memory and Treg TCRB repertoires looked more alike in patients than they did in healthy donors. For Type 1 diabetes patients, all four CD4+ subsets carried TCRB CDR3s that were moderately but significantly shorter.

Trimming removed 1 base at V and 0 bases at J, with 7 bases between. Germline lookup yields CDR1 SNHLY and CDR2 FYNNEI. This CDR3 is built from 15 residues. J is TRBJ2-4 and V is TRBV2; D unresolved. Material: naive CD4+ T cells from blood. This receptor was taken from a man aged 18 to 29 in good health. The CDR3 loop reads CASSEGPLAKNIQYF. DNA of the CDR3: TGTGCCAGCAGTGAAGGGCCTCTAGCCAAAAACATTCAGTACTTC.